Reported below is one T cell receptor beta chain. Per the authors' pipeline: How many nucleated cells were present was estimated from reference gene primer amplification. Method: immunoSEQ multiplex PCR; TCRdb's copy keeps in-frame clones and lacks some. The V and J calls and the clone size are those of that table, but D and trimming were determined from the DNA. The sample has 100,000 to 150,000 clones, about 88% seen once. The data stem from a study of blood T cell repertoires in COVID-19. Background on the study: Spain, Italy and the United States supplied samples that represented acute and convalescent COVID-19.

The V and J ends lost 4 bases and 6 bases, in that order; junction bases with no gene match: 5. Germline CDR1 and CDR2: LGHNA and YNFKEQ. There are 15 residues in the CDR3. The receptor comes from a human donor in a cohort sampled during active COVID-19. The genes are TRBV4-2 and TRBJ1-4; 10 positions match TRBD1. The specimen sequenced was peripheral blood. The CDR3: CASSRWDRGDEKLFF. In DNA, the CDR3 is TGTGCCAGCAGCCGCTGGGACAGGGGTGATGAAAAACTGTTTTTT.